These T cell receptor beta chains were read from a single sample in a study of beta chain features in type 1 diabetes. This table comes from immunoSEQ multiplex PCR, and its TCRdb copy is limited to in-frame clones, with some not included. This sample has fewer than 450,000 clones, with about 13% found just once. Source material: naive CD4+ T cells from blood. These receptors were collected from a woman younger than 30 with type 1 diabetes. CDR3s include the opening cysteine and the closing phenylalanine or tryptophan. The D gene is left open where the match is weak. Rows give clone size only sometimes, using once, few, many, or a class for an expanded clone.

d_gene: TRBD2
v_gene: TRBV6-5
j_gene: TRBJ2-1
abundance: .
CDR3nt: TGTGCCAGCAGGACTAGCGGGGCCAATGAGCAGTTCTTC
CDR3aa: CASRTSGANEQFF

d_gene: .
v_gene: TRBV7-6
j_gene: TRBJ2-3
abundance: .
CDR3nt: TGTGCCAGCAGCCCCGGACTCACACATACGCAGTATTTT
CDR3aa: CASSPGLTHTQYF

d_gene: TRBD2
v_gene: TRBV19
j_gene: TRBJ2-1
abundance: .
CDR3nt: TGTGCCAGTACGGGGCTAGCGGGGCCCCGGGTCTTC
CDR3aa: CASTGLAGPRVF

d_gene: .
v_gene: TRBV2
j_gene: TRBJ1-3
abundance: few
CDR3nt: TGTGCCAGCTGCAGACAGTCAGGCTCTGGAAACACCATATATTTT
CDR3aa: CASCRQSGSGNTIYF

d_gene: .
v_gene: TRBV28
j_gene: TRBJ1-5
abundance: few
CDR3nt: TGTGCCAGCAGTTTGCGAGGGCTGCAGCCCCAGCATTTT
CDR3aa: CASSLRGLQPQHF

d_gene: .
v_gene: TRBV5-1
j_gene: TRBJ2-1
abundance: .
CDR3nt: TGCGCCAGCAGCTTGGACAGGGTCTATGAGCAGTTCTTC
CDR3aa: CASSLDRVYEQFF

d_gene: TRBD1
v_gene: TRBV7-2
j_gene: TRBJ2-1
abundance: few
CDR3nt: TGTGCCAGCAGCTTATTGACAGGGGGCTTTGGCGATGAGCAGTTCTTC
CDR3aa: CASSLLTGGFGDEQFF

d_gene: .
v_gene: TRBV7-9
j_gene: TRBJ2-5
abundance: once
CDR3nt: TGTGCCAGCAGCGGGGCTAAAGAGACCCAGTACTTC
CDR3aa: CASSGAKETQYF

d_gene: TRBD1
v_gene: TRBV18
j_gene: TRBJ1-1
abundance: few
CDR3nt: TGTGCCAGCTCCCCTACTACAGGGGGCACTGAAGCTTTCTTT
CDR3aa: CASSPTTGGTEAFF

d_gene: TRBD1
v_gene: TRBV19
j_gene: TRBJ2-2
abundance: .
CDR3nt: TGTGCCGGAGCGACAGGGGCGAACACCGGGGAGCTGTTTTTT
CDR3aa: CAGATGANTGELFF

d_gene: TRBD1
v_gene: TRBV19
j_gene: TRBJ1-5
abundance: .
CDR3nt: TGTGCCAGTAGGCTCAACAGGGGGAAAGATCAGCCCCAGCATTTT
CDR3aa: CASRLNRGKDQPQHF

d_gene: .
v_gene: TRBV7-6
j_gene: TRBJ2-1
abundance: .
CDR3nt: TGTGCCAGCAGCTCCAGAGAGTGGGGAGGGCAGTTCTTC
CDR3aa: CASSSREWGGQFF

d_gene: TRBD2
v_gene: TRBV28
j_gene: TRBJ2-4
abundance: few
CDR3nt: TGTGCCAGCACTCCAACGGGGGGGAACATTCAGTACTTC
CDR3aa: CASTPTGGNIQYF

d_gene: .
v_gene: TRBV1
j_gene: TRBJ2-2
abundance: few
CDR3nt: TGCACCAGCAGCCAAGAAGAAGCGCGGGGGAACACCGGGGAGCTGTTTTTT
CDR3aa: CTSSQEEARGNTGELFF

d_gene: TRBD2
v_gene: TRBV7-2
j_gene: TRBJ2-1
abundance: .
CDR3nt: TGTGCCAGCAGCCACCCTAGACTAGCGGGAGTTTCCTACAATGAGCAGTTCTTC
CDR3aa: CASSHPRLAGVSYNEQFF

d_gene: .
v_gene: TRBV18
j_gene: TRBJ1-2
abundance: few
CDR3nt: TGTGCCAGCTCACCGATCGGGGGGGAGATGTCCTTC
CDR3aa: CASSPIGGEMSF

d_gene: .
v_gene: TRBV7-9
j_gene: TRBJ1-5
abundance: few
CDR3nt: TGTGCCAGCAGCTTAGTTATTGGGGCGGATAGCAATCAGCCCCAGCATTTT
CDR3aa: CASSLVIGADSNQPQHF

d_gene: TRBD2
v_gene: TRBV19
j_gene: TRBJ2-3
abundance: few
CDR3nt: TGTGCCAGTAGTATAGGACTAGCGGGAGGAGATACGCAGTATTTT
CDR3aa: CASSIGLAGGDTQYF

d_gene: .
v_gene: TRBV30
j_gene: TRBJ1-2
abundance: few
CDR3nt: TGTGCCTGGACCGTGAGACGACAGTATGGCTACACCTTC
CDR3aa: CAWTVRRQYGYTF

d_gene: .
v_gene: TRBV28
j_gene: TRBJ2-7
abundance: .
CDR3nt: TGTGCCAGCAGTTTATTTCCCGCCCAGGGGGGGCAGTACTTC
CDR3aa: CASSLFPAQGGQYF

d_gene: .
v_gene: TRBV2
j_gene: TRBJ1-1
abundance: .
CDR3nt: TGTGCCAGCAGCTACATCCCGGGATTCGGAGTTGGCACTGAAGCTTTCTTT
CDR3aa: CASSYIPGFGVGTEAFF

d_gene: .
v_gene: TRBV5-6
j_gene: TRBJ1-2
abundance: .
CDR3nt: TGTGCCAGCAGCTTGGTGGCGGCGACTAACTATGGCTACACCTTC
CDR3aa: CASSLVAATNYGYTF

d_gene: .
v_gene: TRBV2
j_gene: TRBJ2-7
abundance: .
CDR3nt: TGTGCCAGCAGGAGGAGTTCCTACGAGCAGTACTTC
CDR3aa: CASRRSSYEQYF

d_gene: TRBD1
v_gene: TRBV5-4
j_gene: TRBJ1-1
abundance: few
CDR3nt: TGTGCCAGCAGGCTCGGGACAGGCATCATGAACACTGAAGCTTTCTTT
CDR3aa: CASRLGTGIMNTEAFF

d_gene: TRBD2
v_gene: TRBV19
j_gene: TRBJ2-3
abundance: few
CDR3nt: TGTGCCAGTAGTACATGGACTAGCGGGAGTAGGACAGATACGCAGTATTTT
CDR3aa: CASSTWTSGSRTDTQYF

d_gene: .
v_gene: TRBV19
j_gene: TRBJ1-3
abundance: .
CDR3nt: TGTGCCAGTAGTGGCCAGGGATCGATAAACGCCATGTCTGGAAACACCATATATTTT
CDR3aa: CASSGQGSINAMSGNTIYF

d_gene: .
v_gene: TRBV19
j_gene: TRBJ2-2
abundance: .
CDR3nt: TGTGCCAGTAGATTTCAGCGGAGCTACACCGGGGAGCTGTTTTTT
CDR3aa: CASRFQRSYTGELFF

d_gene: .
v_gene: TRBV28
j_gene: TRBJ2-6
abundance: .
CDR3nt: TGTGCCAGCACCGGGAGCTCTGGGGCCAACGTCCTGACTTTC
CDR3aa: CASTGSSGANVLTF

d_gene: TRBD1
v_gene: TRBV18
j_gene: TRBJ2-2
abundance: .
CDR3nt: TGTGCCAGCTCACCAAGGGGACAGCTGAACACCGGGGAGCTGTTTTTT
CDR3aa: CASSPRGQLNTGELFF

d_gene: TRBD2
v_gene: TRBV30
j_gene: TRBJ2-5
abundance: few
CDR3nt: TGTGCCTGGAGTTTCATCCGGACTAGCCGCTCTCAAGAGACCCAGTACTTC
CDR3aa: CAWSFIRTSRSQETQYF

d_gene: TRBD1
v_gene: TRBV29-1
j_gene: TRBJ1-1
abundance: .
CDR3nt: TGCAGCGTTGCGAAACAGGGGGCCATAAGTTCGAACACTGAAGCTTTCTTT
CDR3aa: CSVAKQGAISSNTEAFF

d_gene: TRBD2
v_gene: TRBV9
j_gene: TRBJ2-1
abundance: .
CDR3nt: TGTGCCAGCAGCGTAGTTAGCGGGAGAAACAATGAGCAGTTCTTC
CDR3aa: CASSVVSGRNNEQFF

d_gene: .
v_gene: TRBV7-2
j_gene: TRBJ2-3
abundance: .
CDR3nt: TGTGCCAGCAGCTTAGCGCCCGAGCCAGATACGCAGTATTTT
CDR3aa: CASSLAPEPDTQYF

d_gene: TRBD2
v_gene: TRBV5-1
j_gene: TRBJ2-3
abundance: few
CDR3nt: TGCGCCAGCAGCCAACTAGCGGGCACAGATACGCAGTATTTT
CDR3aa: CASSQLAGTDTQYF

d_gene: TRBD1
v_gene: TRBV20-1
j_gene: TRBJ1-1
abundance: .
CDR3nt: TGCAGTGCTAGCGGGACAGATGAAGCTTTCTTT
CDR3aa: CSASGTDEAFF

d_gene: .
v_gene: TRBV7-9
j_gene: TRBJ1-1
abundance: .
CDR3nt: TGTGCCAGCAGCTCGCAACCGGGGAACACTGAAGCTTTCTTT
CDR3aa: CASSSQPGNTEAFF

d_gene: .
v_gene: TRBV18
j_gene: TRBJ1-2
abundance: .
CDR3nt: TGTGCCAGCTCACCTCAGGGTGTTGATGGCTATGGCTACACCTTC
CDR3aa: CASSPQGVDGYGYTF

d_gene: .
v_gene: TRBV20-1
j_gene: TRBJ2-7
abundance: few
CDR3nt: TGCAGTGCTTTACTAGGCTACGAGCAGTACTTC
CDR3aa: CSALLGYEQYF

d_gene: .
v_gene: TRBV7-2
j_gene: TRBJ2-5
abundance: .
CDR3nt: TGTGCCAGCAGCCCCCGACTCTGGGGGAGGGAGACCCAGTACTTC
CDR3aa: CASSPRLWGRETQYF

d_gene: TRBD1
v_gene: TRBV30
j_gene: TRBJ1-2
abundance: .
CDR3nt: TGTGCCTGGACCCCGACAGGGGGCTATGGCTACACCTTC
CDR3aa: CAWTPTGGYGYTF

d_gene: .
v_gene: TRBV6-6
j_gene: TRBJ1-5
abundance: .
CDR3nt: TGTGCCAGCAGTGGGGGGTGGAATCAGCCCCAGCATTTT
CDR3aa: CASSGGWNQPQHF

d_gene: TRBD1
v_gene: TRBV7-9
j_gene: TRBJ1-1
abundance: .
CDR3nt: TGTGCCAGCAGCTCACAGGGGGATAGCACTGAAGCTTTCTTT
CDR3aa: CASSSQGDSTEAFF

d_gene: TRBD2
v_gene: TRBV4-1
j_gene: TRBJ2-2
abundance: .
CDR3nt: TGCGCCAGCAGCTCAGGGGGAACTAGCGGGAGTTACACCGGGGAGCTGTTTTTT
CDR3aa: CASSSGGTSGSYTGELFF

d_gene: .
v_gene: TRBV7-9
j_gene: TRBJ1-2
abundance: few
CDR3nt: TGTGCCAGCAGCTCCCCGGGTAGCTTCTATGGCTACACCTTC
CDR3aa: CASSSPGSFYGYTF

d_gene: .
v_gene: TRBV5-1
j_gene: TRBJ2-1
abundance: .
CDR3nt: TGCGCCAGCAGGGAGTGGGGGGACAATGAGCAGTTCTTC
CDR3aa: CASREWGDNEQFF

d_gene: TRBD2
v_gene: TRBV7-2
j_gene: TRBJ2-1
abundance: .
CDR3nt: TGTGCCAGCAGCCCCGGGACTAGCGGGACGAATACAAATCAGTTCTTC
CDR3aa: CASSPGTSGTNTNQFF

d_gene: .
v_gene: TRBV23-1
j_gene: TRBJ2-1
abundance: few
CDR3nt: TGCGCCAGCAGTCAGGGGCCTACCCGCGATACAAATGAGCAGTTCTTC
CDR3aa: CASSQGPTRDTNEQFF

d_gene: .
v_gene: TRBV15
j_gene: TRBJ2-7
abundance: few
CDR3nt: TGTGCCACCAGCAGAGATTTAAACCCAGTCTCCTACGAGCAGTACTTC
CDR3aa: CATSRDLNPVSYEQYF